This T cell receptor (beta chain) was identified during a study of T cell repertoires in cytomegalovirus infection. On the study more broadly: From public TCR beta signatures came an indication of both CMV infection and matching HLA type.

Deletions cut 5 bases from V and 0 bases from J, with 14 bases between. This CDR3 region has 16 residues. Germline values: CDR1 MNHEY, CDR2 SVGEGT. This clonotype was observed a few times. The antigen is unknown. TCRdb re-called the reads with MiXCR, one entry per CDR3 protein. The sample yields roughly 640,000 distinct CDR3 sequences, less than 25% seen once. General observations from the study: In two of eight donors, the top clonotype was HLA-C-restricted CMV-specific.

Sequenced material: CD8+ T cells from PBMCs. The chain employs TRBV6-2 or TRBV6-3 and TRBJ2-4, with D unclear. The clonotype originates from a human donor in good health (CMV status not recorded). Some clones in this sample may be carry-over from other donors' samples. The CDR3 protein is CASSPLVGLAKNIQYF. The CDR3, as DNA: TGTGCCAGCAGTCCGCTGGTGGGCTTAGCCAAAAACATTCAGTACTTC.